There are many counts of the clone carrying this T cell receptor beta chain. J was trimmed by 5 bases and V by 5 bases; bases with no gene match: 7. Germline lookup yields CDR1 MNHNS and CDR2 SASEGT. CDR3 length equals 15 residues. TCRdb reprocessed the reads with MiXCR, giving one entry per CDR3 protein. The sample lists about 140,000 distinct CDR3 sequences; roughly 6% were seen once. These data belong to a study of T cell repertoires in cytomegalovirus infection. This chain joins TRBV6-1 and TRBJ2-5, with 11 bases fitting TRBD1. The sample was PBMCs. This receptor was identified in a human donor in good health (CMV status not recorded). Some clones in this sample may be carry-over from other donors' samples. The CDR3 coding sequence is TGTGCCAGCAGTCCGGACAGGGGGCGCGGTGAGACCCAGTACTTC. Protein sequence: CASSPDRGRGETQYF.